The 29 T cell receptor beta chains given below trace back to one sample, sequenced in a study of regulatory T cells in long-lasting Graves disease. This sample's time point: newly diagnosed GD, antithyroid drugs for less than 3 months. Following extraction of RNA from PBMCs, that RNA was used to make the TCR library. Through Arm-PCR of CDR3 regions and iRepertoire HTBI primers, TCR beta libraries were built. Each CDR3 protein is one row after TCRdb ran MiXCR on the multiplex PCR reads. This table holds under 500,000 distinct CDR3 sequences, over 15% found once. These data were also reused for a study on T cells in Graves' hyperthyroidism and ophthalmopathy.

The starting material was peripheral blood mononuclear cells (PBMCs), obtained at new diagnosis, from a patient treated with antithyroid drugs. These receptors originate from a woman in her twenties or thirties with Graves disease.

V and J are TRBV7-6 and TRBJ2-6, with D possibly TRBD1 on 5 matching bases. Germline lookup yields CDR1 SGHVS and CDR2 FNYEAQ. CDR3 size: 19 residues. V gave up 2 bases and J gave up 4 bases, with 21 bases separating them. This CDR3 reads CASSLYRSTGLGGANVLTF. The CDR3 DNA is TGTGCCAGCAGCTTATATCGAAGCACAGGCTTGGGGGGGGCCAACGTCCTGACTTTC.

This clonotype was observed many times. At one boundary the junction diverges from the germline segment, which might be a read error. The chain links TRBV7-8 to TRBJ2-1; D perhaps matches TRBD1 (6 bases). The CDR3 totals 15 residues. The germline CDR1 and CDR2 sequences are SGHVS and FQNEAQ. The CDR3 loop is CASSVRDISSNEQFF. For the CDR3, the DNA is TGTGCCAGCAGCGTTCGGGACATATCCTCCAATGAGCAGTTCTTC. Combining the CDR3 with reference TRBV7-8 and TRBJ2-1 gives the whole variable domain GAGVSQSPRYKVAKRGQDVALRCDPISGHVSLFWYQQALGQGPEFLTYFQNEAQLDKSGLPSDRFFAERPEGSVSTLKIQRTQQEDSAVYLCASSVRDISSNEQFFGPGTRLTVL.

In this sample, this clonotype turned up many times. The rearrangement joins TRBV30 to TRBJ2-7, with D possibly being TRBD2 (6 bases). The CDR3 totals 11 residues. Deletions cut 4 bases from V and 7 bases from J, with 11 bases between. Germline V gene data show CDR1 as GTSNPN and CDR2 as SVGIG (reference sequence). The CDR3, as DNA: TGTGCCTGGAACTTGGGGAGGGAGCAGTACTTC. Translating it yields CAWNLGREQYF.

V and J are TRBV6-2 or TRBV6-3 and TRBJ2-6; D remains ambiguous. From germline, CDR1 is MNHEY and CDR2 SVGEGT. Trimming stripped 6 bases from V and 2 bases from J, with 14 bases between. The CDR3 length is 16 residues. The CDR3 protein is CASSGEQRTGANVLTF. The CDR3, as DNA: TGTGCCAGCAGCGGTGAACAGAGGACTGGGGCCAACGTCCTGACTTTC.

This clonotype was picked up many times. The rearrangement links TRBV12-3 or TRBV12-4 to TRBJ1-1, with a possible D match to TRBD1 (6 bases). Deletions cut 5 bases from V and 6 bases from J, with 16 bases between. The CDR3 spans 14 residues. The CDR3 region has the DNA TGTGCCAGCAGTAAAGTGGGGGGCAGGCCTGAAGCTTTCTTT. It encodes CASSKVGGRPEAFF.

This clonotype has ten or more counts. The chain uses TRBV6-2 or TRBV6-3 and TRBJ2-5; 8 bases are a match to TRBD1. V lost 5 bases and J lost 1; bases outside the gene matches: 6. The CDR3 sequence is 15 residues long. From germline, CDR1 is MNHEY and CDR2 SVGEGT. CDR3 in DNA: TGTGCCAGCAGTGAGGGGACAGGCTCCCAAGAGACCCAGTACTTC. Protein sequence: CASSEGTGSQETQYF.

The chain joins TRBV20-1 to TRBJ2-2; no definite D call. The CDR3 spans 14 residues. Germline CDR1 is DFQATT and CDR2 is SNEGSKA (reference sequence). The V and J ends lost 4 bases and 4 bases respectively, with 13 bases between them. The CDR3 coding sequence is TGCAGTGCTACAGACATCAAAGCCACCGGGGAGCTGTTTTTT. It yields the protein CSATDIKATGELFF.

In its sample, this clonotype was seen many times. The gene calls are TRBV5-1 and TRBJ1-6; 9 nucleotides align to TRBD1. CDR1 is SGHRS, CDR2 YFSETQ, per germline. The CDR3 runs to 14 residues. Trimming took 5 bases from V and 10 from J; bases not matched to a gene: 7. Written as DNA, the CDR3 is TGCGCCAGCAGATCGGGACAGGGCCAGTCACCCCTCCACTTT. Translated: CASRSGQGQSPLHF.

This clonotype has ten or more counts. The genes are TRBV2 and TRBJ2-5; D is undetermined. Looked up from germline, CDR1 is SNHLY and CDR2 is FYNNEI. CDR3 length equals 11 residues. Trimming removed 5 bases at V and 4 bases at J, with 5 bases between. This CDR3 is CASSNTETQYF. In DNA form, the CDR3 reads TGTGCCAGCAGTAATACAGAGACCCAGTACTTC.

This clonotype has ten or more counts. The CDR3: CASTGQGAYSNQPQHF. The CDR3 DNA reads as TGTGCCAGTACCGGACAGGGGGCGTATAGCAATCAGCCCCAGCATTTT. The gene calls are TRBV19 and TRBJ1-5; 11 bases agree with TRBD1. Germline assignment: CDR1 LNHDA and CDR2 SQIVND (reference sequence). V shed 7 bases, J shed 0 bases, and the junction held 5 bases outside the gene matches. The CDR3 runs to 16 residues.

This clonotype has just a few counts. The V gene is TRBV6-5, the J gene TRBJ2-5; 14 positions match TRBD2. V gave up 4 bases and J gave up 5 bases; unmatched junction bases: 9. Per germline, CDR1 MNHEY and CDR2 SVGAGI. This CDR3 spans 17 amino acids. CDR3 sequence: CASSSGTSGSSRETQYF. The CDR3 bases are TGTGCCAGCAGTTCCGGGACTAGCGGGAGTTCGAGGGAGACCCAGTACTTC.

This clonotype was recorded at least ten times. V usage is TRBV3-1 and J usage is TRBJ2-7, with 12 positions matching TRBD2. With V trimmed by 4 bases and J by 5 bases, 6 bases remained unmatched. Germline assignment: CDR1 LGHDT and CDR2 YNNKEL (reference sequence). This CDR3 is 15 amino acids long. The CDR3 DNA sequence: TGTGCCAGCAGCCTTGGACTAGCGGGATGGAACGAGCAGTACTTC. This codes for CASSLGLAGWNEQYF.

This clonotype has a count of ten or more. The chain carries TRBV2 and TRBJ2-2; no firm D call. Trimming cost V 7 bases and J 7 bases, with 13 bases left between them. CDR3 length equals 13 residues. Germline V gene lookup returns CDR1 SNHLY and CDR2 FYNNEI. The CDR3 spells CASKVQFDGELFF. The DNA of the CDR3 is TGTGCCAGCAAAGTACAGTTTGACGGGGAGCTGTTTTTT. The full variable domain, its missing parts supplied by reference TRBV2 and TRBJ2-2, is EPEVTQTPSHQVTQMGQEVILRCVPISNHLYFYWYRQILGQKVEFLVSFYNNEISEKSEIFDDQFSVERPDGSNFTLKIRSTKLEDSAMYFCASKVQFDGELFFGEGSRLTVL.

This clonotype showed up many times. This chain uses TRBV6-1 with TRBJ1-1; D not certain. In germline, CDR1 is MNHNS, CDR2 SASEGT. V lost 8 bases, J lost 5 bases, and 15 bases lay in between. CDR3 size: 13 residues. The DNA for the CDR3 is TGTGCCAGCCACGAGGGCCAGAAAACTGAAGCTTTCTTT. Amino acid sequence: CASHEGQKTEAFF.

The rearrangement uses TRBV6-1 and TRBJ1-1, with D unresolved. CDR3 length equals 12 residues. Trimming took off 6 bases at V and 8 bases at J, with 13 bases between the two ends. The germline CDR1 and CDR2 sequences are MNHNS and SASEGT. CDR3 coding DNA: TGTGCCAGCAGCCAAGAAGTTGGAGAAGCTTTCTTT. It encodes CASSQEVGEAFF.

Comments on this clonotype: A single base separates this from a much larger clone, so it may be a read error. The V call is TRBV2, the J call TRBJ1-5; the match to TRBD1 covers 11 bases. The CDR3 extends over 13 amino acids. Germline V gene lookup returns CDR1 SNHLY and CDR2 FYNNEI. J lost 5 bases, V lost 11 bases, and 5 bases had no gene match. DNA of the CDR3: TGTGCCGCCGCGGGACAGGGGGATCAGCCCCAGCATTTT. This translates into CAAAGQGDQPQHF.

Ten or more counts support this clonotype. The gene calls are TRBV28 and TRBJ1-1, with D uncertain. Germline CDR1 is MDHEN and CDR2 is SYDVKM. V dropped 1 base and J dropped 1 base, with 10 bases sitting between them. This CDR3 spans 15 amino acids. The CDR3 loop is CASSLFGPSNTEAFF. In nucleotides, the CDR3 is TGTGCCAGCAGTTTATTCGGACCCTCGAACACTGAAGCTTTCTTT.

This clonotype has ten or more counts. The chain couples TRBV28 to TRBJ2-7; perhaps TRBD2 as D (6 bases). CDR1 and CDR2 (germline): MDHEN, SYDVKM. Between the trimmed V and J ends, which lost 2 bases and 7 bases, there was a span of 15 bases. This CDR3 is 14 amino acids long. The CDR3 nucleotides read TGTGCCAGCAGTTTAGTTTCCGGGGGTCGGGAGCAGTACTTC. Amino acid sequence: CASSLVSGGREQYF.

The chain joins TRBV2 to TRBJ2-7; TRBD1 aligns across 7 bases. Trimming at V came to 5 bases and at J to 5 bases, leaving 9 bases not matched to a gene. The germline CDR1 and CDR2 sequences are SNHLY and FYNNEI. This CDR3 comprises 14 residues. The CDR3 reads CASSLGQAMHEQYF. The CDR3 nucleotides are TGTGCCAGCAGTTTAGGACAGGCGATGCACGAGCAGTACTTC.

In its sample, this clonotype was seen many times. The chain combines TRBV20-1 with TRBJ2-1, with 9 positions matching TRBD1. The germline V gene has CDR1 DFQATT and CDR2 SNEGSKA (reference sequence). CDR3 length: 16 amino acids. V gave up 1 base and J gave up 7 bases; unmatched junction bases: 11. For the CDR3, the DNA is TGCAGTGCTAGAGCCCTGAGGGACAGGGTAACGAATGAGCAGTTCTTC. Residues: CSARALRDRVTNEQFF.

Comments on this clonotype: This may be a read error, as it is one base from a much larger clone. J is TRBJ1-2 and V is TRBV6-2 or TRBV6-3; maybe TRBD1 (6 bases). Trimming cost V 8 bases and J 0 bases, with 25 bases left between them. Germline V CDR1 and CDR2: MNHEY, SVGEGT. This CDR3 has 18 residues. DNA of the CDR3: TGTGCCAGCGGCCCAATCCCCTGGACAGCCAAAGCTAACTATGGCTACACCTTC. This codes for CASGPIPWTAKANYGYTF.

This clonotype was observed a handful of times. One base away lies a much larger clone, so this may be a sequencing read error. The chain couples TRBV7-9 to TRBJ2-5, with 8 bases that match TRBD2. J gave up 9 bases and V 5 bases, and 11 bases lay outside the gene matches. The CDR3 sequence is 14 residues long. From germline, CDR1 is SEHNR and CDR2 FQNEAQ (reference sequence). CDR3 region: CASSPLGQRESQYF. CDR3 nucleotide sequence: TGTGCCAGCAGCCCCCTGGGCCAGCGGGAGTCCCAGTACTTC.

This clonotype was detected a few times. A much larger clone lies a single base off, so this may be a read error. The CDR3 nucleotides read TGTGCCAGCAGTTTAGTATCGGGAGGGGTCCCCACACAAGAGACCCAGTACTTC. Its translation is CASSLVSGGVPTQETQYF. The chain joins TRBV12-3 or TRBV12-4 to TRBJ2-5; 8 nucleotides align to TRBD2. This CDR3 is 18 amino acids long. With 1 base clipped from V and 2 bases from J, the junction kept 12 bases outside the gene matches.

CDR3 nucleotide sequence: TGTGCCAGCAGTTACTCGGGACGGCGACATGAAAAACTGTTTTTT. It encodes CASSYSGRRHEKLFF. This chain connects TRBV6-5 to TRBJ1-4, with D perhaps matching TRBD1 (5 bases). CDR3 length: 15 residues. The germline CDR1 and CDR2 sequences are MNHEY and SVGAGI. Trimming stripped 0 bases from V and 6 bases from J, with 11 bases between.

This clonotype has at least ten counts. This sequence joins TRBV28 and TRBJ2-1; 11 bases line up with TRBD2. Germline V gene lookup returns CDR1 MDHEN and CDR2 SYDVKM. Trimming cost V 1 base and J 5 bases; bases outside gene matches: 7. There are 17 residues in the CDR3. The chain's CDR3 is CASSLLAGTSGNNEQFF. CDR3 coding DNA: TGTGCCAGCAGTTTATTGGCCGGGACTAGCGGTAACAATGAGCAGTTCTTC.

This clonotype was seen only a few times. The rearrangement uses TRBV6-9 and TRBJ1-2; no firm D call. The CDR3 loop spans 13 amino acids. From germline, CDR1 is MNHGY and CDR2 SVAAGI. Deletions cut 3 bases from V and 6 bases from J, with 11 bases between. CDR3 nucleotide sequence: TGTGCCAGCAGTTACGGTATGGAAGATGGCTACACCTTC. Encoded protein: CASSYGMEDGYTF.

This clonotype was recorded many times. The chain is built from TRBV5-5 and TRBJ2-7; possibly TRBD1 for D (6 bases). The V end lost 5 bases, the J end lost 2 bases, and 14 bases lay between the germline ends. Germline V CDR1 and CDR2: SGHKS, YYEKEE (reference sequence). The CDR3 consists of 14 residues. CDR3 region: CASRSGDGAYEQYF. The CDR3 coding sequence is TGTGCCAGCAGATCAGGGGATGGGGCCTACGAGCAGTACTTC.

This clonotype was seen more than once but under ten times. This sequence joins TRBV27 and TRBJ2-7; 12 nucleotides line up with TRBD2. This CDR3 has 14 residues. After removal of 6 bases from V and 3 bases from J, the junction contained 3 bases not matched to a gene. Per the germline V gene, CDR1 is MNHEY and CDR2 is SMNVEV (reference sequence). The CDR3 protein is CASRGLAGRYEQYF. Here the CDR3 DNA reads TGTGCCAGCAGGGGACTAGCGGGCCGCTACGAGCAGTACTTC.

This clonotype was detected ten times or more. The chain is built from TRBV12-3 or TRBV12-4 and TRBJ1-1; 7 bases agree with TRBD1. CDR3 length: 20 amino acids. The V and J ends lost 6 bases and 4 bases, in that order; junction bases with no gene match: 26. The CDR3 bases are TGTGCCAGCAGGGTCAAGGGGCTTGACAGGGAACTAGATTGGAGCACTGAAGCTTTCTTT. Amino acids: CASRVKGLDRELDWSTEAFF.